This passage covers 2 T cell receptor beta chains from one sample sequenced in a study of OX40 agonist ivuxolimab in advanced cancers. Clones were read by immunoSEQ multiplex PCR, and TCRdb kept only the in-frame ones, dropping some. The sample lists 60,000 or so clones; roughly 86% were seen once. Here the sequenced sample was CD4+ or CD8+ T cells sorted from blood, taken in a trial of the OX40 agonist ivuxolimab. Source of these receptors: an adult with an advanced solid tumor such as melanoma, head and neck, liver or kidney cancer.

The rearrangement uses TRBV6-1 and TRBJ1-2; 8 bases align to TRBD1. CDR1 MNHNS and CDR2 SASEGT come from the germline V gene. V was clipped by 1 base and J by 4 bases; unmatched bases: 8. The CDR3 sequence is 16 residues long. CDR3 nucleotides: TGTGCCAGCAGTGAAGTGGGCAGGGGGCTGTCCTATGGCTACACCTTC. It codes for CASSEVGRGLSYGYTF.

This clone is classed as medium-sized. The chain is built from TRBV28 and TRBJ2-7; D possibly corresponds to TRBD1 (5 bases). V lost 2 bases and J 4 bases, leaving 6 bases between the germline ends. Germline V lookup: CDR1 MDHEN, CDR2 SYDVKM. The CDR3 length is 12 residues. In DNA, the CDR3 is TGTGCCAGCAGTTTAGACAGATACGAGCAGTACTTC. As protein: CASSLDRYEQYF.